These 17 T cell receptor beta chains came from one sample sequenced in a study of CD8+ T cells in alopecia areata (dated by TCRdb to the late 2010s). Per the publication, the treatment or condition label means: oral pan-JAK inhibitor, 5-10 mg twice daily. The library came from the immunoSEQ multiplex PCR assay. RNA was extracted from all samples and reverse transcribed into cDNA, which served as template for TCR sequencing. Here the immuneACCESS table is served through TCRdb, limited to in-frame sequences with V and J called. Missing clones are a known gap in these copies; in checked studies unresolved V genes cover under half, and the rest lacks a known reason. The sample profile shows tens of thousands of clones; around 71% of them were found once. 17% of the sample is held by the ten biggest clonotypes. This specimen consisted of CD8+ T cells sorted from blood, obtained at approximately week 42, from a patient treated with tofacitinib. Every receptor here comes from a human donor with alopecia areata.

V is TRBV4-3 and J is TRBJ1-1, with 7 bases matching TRBD1. CDR1 LGHNA and CDR2 YSLEER come from the germline V gene. With V trimmed by 0 bases and J by 5 bases, 6 bases remained unmatched. The CDR3 loop spans 15 amino acids. The CDR3 loop reads CASSQETGQLTEAFF. CDR3 sequence (DNA): TGCGCCAGCAGCCAAGAGACAGGGCAGTTGACTGAAGCTTTCTTT.

The chain couples TRBV15 to TRBJ1-1, with no clear D. V was pared by 5 bases and J by 0 bases, with 10 bases between. The germline V gene encodes CDR1 LNHNV and CDR2 YYDKDF (reference sequence). This CDR3 is built from 14 residues. CDR3 in amino acids: CATSEGRLNTEAFF. In nucleotides, the CDR3 is TGTGCCACCAGCGAAGGACGGCTGAACACTGAAGCTTTCTTT. Full variable domain (remainder filled in from reference TRBV15 and TRBJ1-1): DAMVIQNPRYQVTQFGKPVTLSCSQTLNHNVMYWYQQKSSQAPKLLFHYYDKDFNNEADTPDNFQSRRPNTSFCFLDIRSPGLGDTAMYLCATSEGRLNTEAFFGQGTRLTVV.

This clone was picked up a small number of times. This chain links TRBV2 with TRBJ2-7; D uncertain. CDR3 length equals 10 residues. From germline, CDR1 is SNHLY and CDR2 FYNNEI. V was clipped by 4 bases and J by 6 bases, with 4 bases between them. The CDR3 reads CASSGTEQYF. The CDR3 bases are TGTGCCAGCAGTGGGACCGAGCAGTACTTC. Supplemented by reference TRBV2 and TRBJ2-7, the full variable domain reads EPEVTQTPSHQVTQMGQEVILRCVPISNHLYFYWYRQILGQKVEFLVSFYNNEISEKSEIFDDQFSVERPDGSNFTLKIRSTKLEDSAMYFCASSGTEQYFGPGTRLTVT.

The rearrangement uses TRBV19 and TRBJ1-2; D call uncertain. Between the trimmed V and J ends, which lost 6 bases and 2 bases, there was a span of 7 bases. CDR1 and CDR2 from the germline V gene are LNHDA and SQIVND (reference sequence). This CDR3 region has 12 residues. Here the CDR3 DNA reads TGTGCCAGTAGGGACTTCAACTATGGCTACACCTTC. Its translation is CASRDFNYGYTF.

The table lists this clone with many counts. Compared with germline, one end of the junction differs, possibly owing to a read error. The chain uses TRBV10-3 and TRBJ1-1; D is unresolved. The CDR3 has 12 residues. CDR1 ENHRY and CDR2 SYGVKD come from the germline V gene. This chain's CDR3 is CAISESNAEAFF. CDR3 sequence (DNA): TGTGCCATCAGTGAGTCGAACGCTGAAGCTTTCTTT.

The gene calls are TRBV25-1 and TRBJ1-2; tentative D call: TRBD1 (5 bases). Trimming removed 10 bases from V and 8 bases from J, with 14 bases in between. CDR1 is MGHDK and CDR2 is SYGVNS in the germline V gene. The CDR3 contains 11 residues. CDR3 coding DNA: TGTGCCACCAGCCTGGGGCAGGGCTACACCTTC. Protein sequence: CATSLGQGYTF.

V and J are TRBV19 and TRBJ1-2; perhaps TRBD1 as D (6 bases). With 8 bases removed from V and 2 bases from J, the gap between germline ends came to 12 bases. Looked up from germline, CDR1 is LNHDA and CDR2 is SQIVND (reference sequence). The CDR3 has 13 residues. The CDR3 sequence: CASGPRGNYGYTF. Here the CDR3 DNA reads TGTGCCAGTGGCCCTAGGGGGAACTATGGCTACACCTTC.

V gene TRBV5-1 combines with J gene TRBJ2-1; 11 nucleotides agree with TRBD2. Unmatched junction bases numbered 9, after V lost 5 bases and J lost 5 bases. Germline loops: CDR1 SGHRS, CDR2 YFSETQ. This CDR3 comprises 16 residues. CDR3 DNA sequence: TGCGCCAGCAGTTCTAGACTAGCGGGGCCAGACAATGAGCAGTTCTTC. Translated, it gives CASSSRLAGPDNEQFF.

Here the CDR3 DNA reads TGTGCCAGCAGTTTTGGCGGACCGCGCTCCTACAATGAGCAGTTCTTC. Translation: CASSFGGPRSYNEQFF. The J gene is TRBJ2-1, the V gene TRBV27; D is uncertain. Germline loops: CDR1 MNHEY, CDR2 SMNVEV (reference sequence). The V end was cut by 3 bases, the J end by 0 bases, with 12 bases between. The CDR3 covers 16 residues.

The V and J genes are TRBV10-1 and TRBJ2-7; D is ambiguous. CDR3 length equals 12 residues. V was pared by 7 bases and J by 4 bases, with 11 bases between. The germline gives CDR1 WNHNN, CDR2 SYGVQD (reference sequence). CDR3 amino acids: CASNTDGYEQYF. CDR3 DNA sequence: TGCGCCAGCAATACGGACGGATACGAGCAGTACTTC.

The chain combines TRBV4-3 with TRBJ2-7, with TRBD1 matching over 8 bases. The CDR3 is made up of 14 amino acids. V gave up 0 bases and J gave up 3 bases; unmatched junction bases: 1. The germline CDR1 and CDR2 sequences are LGHNA and YSLEER. The CDR3, as DNA: TGCGCCAGCAGCCAAGAACAGGGGGGCTACGAGCAGTACTTC. Protein product: CASSQEQGGYEQYF.

Concerning this clone: The germline gene is not matched at one end of the junction; a read error may be the cause. The V and J genes are TRBV29-1 and TRBJ1-1; D uncertain. There are 11 residues in the CDR3. The germline CDR1 and CDR2 sequences are SQVTM and ANQGSEA. The CDR3 spells CSVESSTEASF. The DNA for the CDR3 is TGCAGCGTGGAGAGTTCCACTGAAGCTTCCTTT.

This chain joins TRBV11-2 and TRBJ2-3; 11 nucleotides match TRBD2. With V trimmed by 3 bases and J by 3 bases, 5 bases remained unmatched. This CDR3 region has 16 residues. The germline CDR1 and CDR2 sequences are SGHAT and FQNNGV. The CDR3 DNA reads as TGTGCCAGCAGCTTCCTGACTAGCGGGGCAACAGATACGCAGTATTTT. Its protein is CASSFLTSGATDTQYF. Looking up the rest from reference TRBV11-2 and TRBJ2-3 gives the full variable domain: EAGVAQSPRYKIIEKRQSVAFWCNPISGHATLYWYQQILGQGPKLLIQFQNNGVVDDSQLPKDRFSAERLKGVDSTLKIQPAKLEDSAVYLCASSFLTSGATDTQYFGPGTRLTVL.

The genes are TRBV4-3 and TRBJ2-3, with 10 bases aligning to TRBD2. J was trimmed by 2 bases and V by 2 bases; bases with no gene match: 13. This CDR3 comprises 19 residues. Per the germline V gene, CDR1 is LGHNA and CDR2 is YSLEER. In nucleotides, the CDR3 is TGCGCCAGCAGCCAAAACCCTAGCGGGGGTCCCTTGATCACAGATACGCAGTATTTT. Residues: CASSQNPSGGPLITDTQYF.

The gene calls are TRBV5-1 and TRBJ2-3; D uncertain. Germline V gene sequence: CDR1 SGHRS, CDR2 YFSETQ. This CDR3 contains 14 residues. Trimming took off 0 bases at V and 1 base at J, with 6 bases between the two ends. CDR3 region: CASSLEARTDTQYF. For the CDR3, the DNA is TGCGCCAGCAGCTTGGAAGCCCGCACAGATACGCAGTATTTT.

The chain carries TRBV5-6 and TRBJ2-1; D is uncertain. Germline V gene data show CDR1 as SGHDT and CDR2 as YYEEEE. This CDR3 spans 11 amino acids. V lost 3 bases, J lost 10 bases, and 8 bases lay in between. The CDR3, as DNA: TGTGCCAGCAGCTCGGGCGGCGAGCAGTTCTTC. The encoded protein is CASSSGGEQFF.

J is TRBJ2-7 and V is TRBV10-2; D is possibly TRBD2 (6 bases). Germline lookup yields CDR1 WSHSY and CDR2 SAAADI. This CDR3 has 13 amino acids. V lost 6 bases to trimming and J lost 2 bases, with 11 bases between them. The CDR3 bases are TGCGCCAGCAGGCACGGGAGCACCTACGAGCAGTACTTC. Translation gives CASRHGSTYEQYF.